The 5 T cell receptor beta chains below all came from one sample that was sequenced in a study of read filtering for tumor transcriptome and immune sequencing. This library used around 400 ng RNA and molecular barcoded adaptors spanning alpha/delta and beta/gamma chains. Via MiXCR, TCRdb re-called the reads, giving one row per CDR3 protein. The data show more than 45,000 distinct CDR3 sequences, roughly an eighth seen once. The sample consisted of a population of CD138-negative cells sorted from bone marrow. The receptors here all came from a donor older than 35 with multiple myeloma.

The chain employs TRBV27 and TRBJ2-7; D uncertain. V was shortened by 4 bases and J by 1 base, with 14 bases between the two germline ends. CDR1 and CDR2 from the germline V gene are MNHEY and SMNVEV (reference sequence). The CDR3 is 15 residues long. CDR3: CASSWLAGRSYEQYF. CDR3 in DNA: TGTGCCAGCAGTTGGTTGGCAGGTAGATCCTACGAGCAGTACTTC.

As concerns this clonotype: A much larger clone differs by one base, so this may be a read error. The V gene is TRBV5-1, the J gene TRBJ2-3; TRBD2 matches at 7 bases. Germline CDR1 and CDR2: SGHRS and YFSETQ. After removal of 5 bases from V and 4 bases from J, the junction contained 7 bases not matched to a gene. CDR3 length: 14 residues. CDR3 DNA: TGCGCCAGCAGTGGCGGGGGTACGTCAGATACGCAGTATTTT. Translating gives CASSGGGTSDTQYF.

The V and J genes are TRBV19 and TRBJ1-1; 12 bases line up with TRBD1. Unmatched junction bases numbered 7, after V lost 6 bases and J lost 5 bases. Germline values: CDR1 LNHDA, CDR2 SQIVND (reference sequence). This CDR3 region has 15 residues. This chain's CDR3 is CASRSPGQGATEAFF. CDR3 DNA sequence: TGTGCCAGTAGATCCCCGGGACAGGGGGCTACTGAAGCTTTCTTT.

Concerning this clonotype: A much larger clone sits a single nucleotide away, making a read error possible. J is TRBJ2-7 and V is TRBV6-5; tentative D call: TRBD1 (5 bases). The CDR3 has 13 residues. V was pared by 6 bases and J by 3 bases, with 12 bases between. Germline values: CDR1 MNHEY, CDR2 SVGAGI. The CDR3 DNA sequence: TGTGCCAGCAGAAGGGGCGCTGACTACGAGCAGTACTTC. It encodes CASRRGADYEQYF.

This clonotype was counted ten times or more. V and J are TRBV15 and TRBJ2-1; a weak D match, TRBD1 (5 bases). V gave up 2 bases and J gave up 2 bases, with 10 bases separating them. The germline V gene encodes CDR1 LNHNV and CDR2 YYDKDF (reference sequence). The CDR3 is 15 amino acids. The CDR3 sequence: CATSRPGQPYNEQFF. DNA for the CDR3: TGTGCCACCAGCAGACCCGGACAACCCTACAATGAGCAGTTCTTC.